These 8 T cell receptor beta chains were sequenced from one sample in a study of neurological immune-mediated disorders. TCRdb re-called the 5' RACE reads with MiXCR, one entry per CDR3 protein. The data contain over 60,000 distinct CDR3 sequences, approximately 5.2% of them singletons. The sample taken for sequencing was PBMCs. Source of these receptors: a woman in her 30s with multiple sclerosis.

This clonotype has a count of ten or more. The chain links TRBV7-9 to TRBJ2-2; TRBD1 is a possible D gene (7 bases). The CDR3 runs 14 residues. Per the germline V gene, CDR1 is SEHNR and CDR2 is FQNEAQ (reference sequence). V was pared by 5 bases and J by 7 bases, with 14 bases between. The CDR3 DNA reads TGTGCCAGCAGCCCTACAGGGGAGGTCGGGGAGCTGTTTTTT. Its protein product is CASSPTGEVGELFF.

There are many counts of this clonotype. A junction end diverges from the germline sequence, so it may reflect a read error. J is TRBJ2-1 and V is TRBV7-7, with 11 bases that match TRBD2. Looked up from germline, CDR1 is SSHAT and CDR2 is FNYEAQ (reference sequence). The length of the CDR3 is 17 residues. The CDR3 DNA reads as TGTGCTAGCAGCCCCCGACTAGCGGGGATCTTGCCCAATGAGCAGTTCTTC. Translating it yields CASSPRLAGILPNEQFF.

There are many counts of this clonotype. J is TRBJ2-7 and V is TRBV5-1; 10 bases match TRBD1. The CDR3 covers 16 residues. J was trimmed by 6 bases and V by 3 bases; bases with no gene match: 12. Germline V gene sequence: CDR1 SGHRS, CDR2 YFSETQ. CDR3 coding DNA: TGCGCCAGCAGCTCGGACAGGGGGATGAGAAGTGGCGAGCAGTACTTC. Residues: CASSSDRGMRSGEQYF.

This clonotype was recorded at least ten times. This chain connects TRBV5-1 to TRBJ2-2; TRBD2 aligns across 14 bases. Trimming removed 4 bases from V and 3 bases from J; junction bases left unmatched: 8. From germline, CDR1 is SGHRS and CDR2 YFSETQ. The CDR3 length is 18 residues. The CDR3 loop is CASSARKTSGGDTGELFF. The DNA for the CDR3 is TGCGCCAGCAGCGCCCGAAAGACTAGCGGGGGGGACACCGGGGAGCTGTTTTTT.

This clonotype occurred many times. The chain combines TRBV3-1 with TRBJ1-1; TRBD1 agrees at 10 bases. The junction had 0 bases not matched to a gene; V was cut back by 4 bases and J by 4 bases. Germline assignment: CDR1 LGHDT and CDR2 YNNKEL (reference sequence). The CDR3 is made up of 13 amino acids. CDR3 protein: CASSRTGGTEAFF. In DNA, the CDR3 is TGTGCCAGCAGCCGGACAGGGGGCACTGAAGCTTTCTTT.

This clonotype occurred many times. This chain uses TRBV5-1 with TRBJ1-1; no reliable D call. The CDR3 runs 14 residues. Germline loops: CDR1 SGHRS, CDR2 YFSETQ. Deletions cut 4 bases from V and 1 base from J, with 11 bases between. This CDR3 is CASSPLYANTEAFF. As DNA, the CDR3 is TGCGCCAGCAGCCCCCTCTACGCGAACACTGAAGCTTTCTTT.

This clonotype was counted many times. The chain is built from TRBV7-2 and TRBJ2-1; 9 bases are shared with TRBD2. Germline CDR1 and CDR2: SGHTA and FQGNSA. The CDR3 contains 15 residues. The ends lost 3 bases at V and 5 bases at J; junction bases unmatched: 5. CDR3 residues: CASSFSLAGNNEQFF. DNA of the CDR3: TGTGCCAGCAGCTTCAGTCTAGCGGGGAACAATGAGCAGTTCTTC.

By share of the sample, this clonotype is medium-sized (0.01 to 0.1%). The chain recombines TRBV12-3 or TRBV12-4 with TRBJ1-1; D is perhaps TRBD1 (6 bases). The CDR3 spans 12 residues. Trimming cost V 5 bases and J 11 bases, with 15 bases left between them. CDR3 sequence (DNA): TGTGCCAGCAGTCGAGAAAATCAGGGGGCTTTCTTT. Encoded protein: CASSRENQGAFF.